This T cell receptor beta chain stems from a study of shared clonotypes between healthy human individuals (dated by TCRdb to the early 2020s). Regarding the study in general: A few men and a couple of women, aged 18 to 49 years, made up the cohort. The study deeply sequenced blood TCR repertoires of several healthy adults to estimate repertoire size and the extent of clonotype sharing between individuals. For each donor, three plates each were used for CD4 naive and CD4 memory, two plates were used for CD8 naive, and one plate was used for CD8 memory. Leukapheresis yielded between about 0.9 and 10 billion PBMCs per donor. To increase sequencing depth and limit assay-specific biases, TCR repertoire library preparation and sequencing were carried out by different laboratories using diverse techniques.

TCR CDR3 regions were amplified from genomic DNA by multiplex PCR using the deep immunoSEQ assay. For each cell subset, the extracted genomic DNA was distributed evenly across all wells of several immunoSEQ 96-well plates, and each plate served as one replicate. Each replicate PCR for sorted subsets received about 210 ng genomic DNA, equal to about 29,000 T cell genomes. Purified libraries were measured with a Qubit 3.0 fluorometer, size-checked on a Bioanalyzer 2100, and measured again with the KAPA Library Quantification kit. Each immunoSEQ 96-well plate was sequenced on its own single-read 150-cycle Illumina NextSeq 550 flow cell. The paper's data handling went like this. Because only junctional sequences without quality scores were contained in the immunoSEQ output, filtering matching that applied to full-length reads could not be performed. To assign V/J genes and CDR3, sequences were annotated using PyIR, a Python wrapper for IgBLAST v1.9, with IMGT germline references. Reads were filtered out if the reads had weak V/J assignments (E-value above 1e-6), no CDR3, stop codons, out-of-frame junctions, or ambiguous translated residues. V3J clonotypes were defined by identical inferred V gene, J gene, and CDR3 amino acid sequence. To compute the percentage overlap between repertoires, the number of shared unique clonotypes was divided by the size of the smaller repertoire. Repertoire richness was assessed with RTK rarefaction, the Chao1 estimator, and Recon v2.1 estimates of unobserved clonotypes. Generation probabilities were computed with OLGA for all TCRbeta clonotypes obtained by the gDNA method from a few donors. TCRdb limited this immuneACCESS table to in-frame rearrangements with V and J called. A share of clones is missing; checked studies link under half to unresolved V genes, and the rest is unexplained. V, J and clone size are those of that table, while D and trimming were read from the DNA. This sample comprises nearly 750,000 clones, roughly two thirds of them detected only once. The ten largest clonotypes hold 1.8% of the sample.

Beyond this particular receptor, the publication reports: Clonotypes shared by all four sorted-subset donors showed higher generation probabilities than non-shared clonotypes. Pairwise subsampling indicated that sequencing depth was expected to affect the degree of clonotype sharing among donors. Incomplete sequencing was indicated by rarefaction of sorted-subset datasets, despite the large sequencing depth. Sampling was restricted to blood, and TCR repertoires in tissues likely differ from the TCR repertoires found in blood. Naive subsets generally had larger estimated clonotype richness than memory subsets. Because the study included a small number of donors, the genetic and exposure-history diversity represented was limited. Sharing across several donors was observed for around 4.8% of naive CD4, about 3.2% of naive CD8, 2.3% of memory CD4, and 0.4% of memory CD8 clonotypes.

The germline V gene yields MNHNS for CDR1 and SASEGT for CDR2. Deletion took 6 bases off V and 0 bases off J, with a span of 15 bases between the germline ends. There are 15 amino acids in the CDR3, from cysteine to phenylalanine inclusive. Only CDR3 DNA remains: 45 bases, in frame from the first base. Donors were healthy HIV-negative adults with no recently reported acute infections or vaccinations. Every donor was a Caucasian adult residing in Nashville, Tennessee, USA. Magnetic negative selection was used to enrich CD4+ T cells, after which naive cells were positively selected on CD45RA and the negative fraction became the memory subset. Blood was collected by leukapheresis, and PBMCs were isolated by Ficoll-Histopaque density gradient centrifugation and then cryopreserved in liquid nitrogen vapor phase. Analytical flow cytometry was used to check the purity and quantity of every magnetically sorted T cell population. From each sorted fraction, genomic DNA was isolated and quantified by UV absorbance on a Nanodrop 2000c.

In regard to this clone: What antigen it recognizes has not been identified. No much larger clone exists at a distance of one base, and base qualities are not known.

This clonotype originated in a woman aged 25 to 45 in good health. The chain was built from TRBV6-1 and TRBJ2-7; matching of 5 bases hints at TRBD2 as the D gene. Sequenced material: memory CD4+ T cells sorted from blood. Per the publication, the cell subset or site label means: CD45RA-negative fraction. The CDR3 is CASSVYPSGSYEQYF. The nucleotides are TGTGCCAGCAGCGTCTATCCCAGCGGCTCCTACGAGCAGTACTTC.